What follows are 3 T cell receptor beta chains derived from one specimen sequenced in a study of beta chain features in type 1 diabetes. The sequenced template was cDNA made from the entire isolated RNA. TCRdb's copy holds only in-frame clones and misses some; the assay was immunoSEQ multiplex PCR. Of around 250,000 clones listed, more than 13% were seen once; the top ten hold 0.017%. No antigen has been identified for these receptors. Study-wide results and limits: Type 1 diabetes patients had moderately but significantly shorter TCRB CDR3s in all four CD4+ subsets.

Specimen: naive CD4+ T cells from blood. The receptor source for this set is a man aged 25-40 years with type 1 diabetes.

V is TRBV30 and J is TRBJ1-5; TRBD1 matches 10 bases. The CDR3 extends over 20 amino acids. Germline lookup yields CDR1 GTSNPN and CDR2 SVGIG (reference sequence). Trimming at V came to 0 bases and at J to 2 bases, leaving 16 bases not matched to a gene. This chain's CDR3 is CAWSVVDWDRGISGNQPQHF. Here the CDR3 DNA reads TGTGCCTGGAGTGTTGTGGATTGGGACAGGGGAATTAGTGGCAATCAGCCCCAGCATTTT.

The CDR3 DNA sequence: TGTGCCAGCAGTTTTGTGGGAGGCCCCCAAGAGACCCAGTACTTC. Translating it yields CASSFVGGPQETQYF. The chain recombines TRBV28 with TRBJ2-5; D possibly corresponds to TRBD2 (6 bases). This CDR3 is built from 15 residues. Germline assignment: CDR1 MDHEN and CDR2 SYDVKM. V was clipped by 3 bases and J by 1 base, with 12 bases between them.

V is TRBV12-5 and J is TRBJ2-2; a weak D match, TRBD2 (6 bases). The CDR3 length is 12 residues. Trimming took off 7 bases at V and 7 bases at J, with 10 bases between the two ends. CDR1 and CDR2 from the germline V gene are LGHNT and FRNRAP. The CDR3 sequence: CASALGGGELFF. CDR3 nucleotide sequence: TGTGCTAGTGCCCTGGGAGGCGGGGAGCTGTTTTTT.